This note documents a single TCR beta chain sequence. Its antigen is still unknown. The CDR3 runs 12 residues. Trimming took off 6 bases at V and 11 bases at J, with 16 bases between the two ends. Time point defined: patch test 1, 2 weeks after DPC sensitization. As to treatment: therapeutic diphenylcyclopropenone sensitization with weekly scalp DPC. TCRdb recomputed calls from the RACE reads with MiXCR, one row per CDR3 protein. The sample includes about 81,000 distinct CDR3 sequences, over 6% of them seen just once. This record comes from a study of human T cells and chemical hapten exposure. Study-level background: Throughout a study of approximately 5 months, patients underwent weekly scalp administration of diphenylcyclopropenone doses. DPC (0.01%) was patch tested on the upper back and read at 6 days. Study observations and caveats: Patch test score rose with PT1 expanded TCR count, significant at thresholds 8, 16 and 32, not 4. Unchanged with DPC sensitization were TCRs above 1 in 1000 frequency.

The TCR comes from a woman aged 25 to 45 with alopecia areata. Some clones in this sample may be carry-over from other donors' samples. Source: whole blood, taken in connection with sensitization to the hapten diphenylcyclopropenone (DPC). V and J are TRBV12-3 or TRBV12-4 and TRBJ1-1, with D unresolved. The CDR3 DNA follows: TGTGCCAGCAGCTTCTCATGGATGGGGGCTTTCTTT. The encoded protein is CASSFSWMGAFF.